These 26 T cell receptor beta chains originate from one sample sequenced in a study of cytomegalovirus exposure and HLA in healthy donors (dated by TCRdb to the late 2010s). To prepare the library, the immunoSEQ multiplex PCR assay was applied. For the multiplex PCR, a mixture combining 60 forward primers for TCR Vbeta segments and 13 reverse primers for TCR Jbeta segments was used. TCRdb stores this immuneACCESS table with in-frame sequences only. Part of the clones is absent; in the studies checked, under half of the shortfall reflects unresolved V genes, and no reason is known for the rest. Recorded for this sample are about 150,000 clones; 65% to 80% of them occurred a single time. 2.5% to 3.5% of the sample comes from the top ten. The specimen sequenced was PBMCs. These receptors were obtained from a male donor in good health and CMV-seronegative.

This rearrangement joins TRBV28 to TRBJ1-4, with 8 bases that match TRBD1. The V gene's germline CDR1 is MDHEN and CDR2 SYDVKM. V lost 8 bases, J lost 3 bases, and 2 bases stayed unmatched. There are 13 residues in the CDR3. CDR3 protein: CASEDRANEKLFF. CDR3 DNA sequence: TGTGCCAGCGAGGACAGGGCTAATGAAAAACTGTTTTTT.

The chain combines TRBV5-4 with TRBJ2-3, with a possible D match to TRBD2 (6 bases). This CDR3 has 14 amino acids. CDR1 is SGHNT, CDR2 YYREEE, per germline (reference sequence). V was trimmed by 2 bases and J by 5 bases, leaving 12 bases between them. The DNA for the CDR3 is TGTGCCAGCAGCTTTAAGGCGGGGCGAGATACGCAGTATTTT. Protein product: CASSFKAGRDTQYF.

The chain joins TRBV6-5 to TRBJ2-1; maybe TRBD1 (5 bases). There are 14 residues in the CDR3. With 2 bases removed from V and 6 bases from J, the gap between germline ends came to 11 bases. Germline V gene sequence: CDR1 MNHEY, CDR2 SVGAGI. The DNA for the CDR3 is TGTGCCAGCAGTTACGGCAGGGTTTCCAATGAGCAGTTCTTC. Residues: CASSYGRVSNEQFF.

This clone was seen only once. The chain employs TRBV6-6 and TRBJ2-3, with D maybe TRBD2 (7 bases). V was cut by 8 bases and J by 2 bases, with 14 bases left in between. This CDR3 is 14 amino acids long. Germline assignment: CDR1 MNHNY and CDR2 SVGAGI (reference sequence). This CDR3 reads CASWRGGNTDTQYF. CDR3 nucleotides: TGTGCCAGCTGGAGGGGGGGAAACACAGATACGCAGTATTTT.

This chain uses TRBV7-9 with TRBJ1-6, with 9 bases fitting TRBD1. The V gene end was trimmed by 3 bases and the J gene end by 3 bases; junction bases not matched to a gene: 12. This CDR3 has 19 residues. Germline V lookup: CDR1 SEHNR, CDR2 FQNEAQ (reference sequence). The CDR3 DNA reads as TGTGCCAGCAGCTTCTCCCGGGACAGGGAGGGGTACTATAATTCACCCCTCCACTTT. This encodes CASSFSRDREGYYNSPLHF.

The chain uses TRBV29-1 and TRBJ1-1, with D tentatively TRBD1 (6 bases). Trimming removed 6 bases at V and 3 bases at J, with 17 bases between. The germline V gene encodes CDR1 SQVTM and CDR2 ANQGSEA. This CDR3 comprises 14 residues. For the CDR3, the DNA is TGCAGCGTGACCCAAACAGGGTCGCACACTGAAGCTTTCTTT. It yields the protein CSVTQTGSHTEAFF.

The V and J genes are TRBV5-6 and TRBJ1-2, with 9 bases that match TRBD1. This CDR3 spans 15 amino acids. J was trimmed by 1 base and V by 4 bases; bases with no gene match: 5. Germline-derived CDR1 and CDR2 are SGHDT and YYEEEE. This chain's CDR3 is CASSLGTGHNYGYTF. CDR3 nucleotide sequence: TGTGCCAGCAGCCTCGGGACAGGGCATAACTATGGCTACACCTTC.

This chain joins TRBV2 and TRBJ2-7, with 9 bases aligning to TRBD1. Germline CDR1 is SNHLY and CDR2 is FYNNEI. V shed 4 bases, J shed 3 bases, and the junction held 4 bases outside the gene matches. CDR3 length equals 14 residues. CDR3 residues: CASSATTGGYEQYF. CDR3 DNA: TGTGCCAGCAGTGCAACGACAGGGGGCTACGAGCAGTACTTC.

This chain uses TRBV18 with TRBJ1-1; perhaps TRBD1 as D (5 bases). Per germline, CDR1 KGHSH and CDR2 LQKENI. CDR3 length equals 13 residues. With 8 bases removed from V and 0 bases from J, the gap between germline ends came to 10 bases. The CDR3 DNA follows: TGTGCCAGCCTGACAGTCATGAACACTGAAGCTTTCTTT. Amino acids: CASLTVMNTEAFF.

The chain combines TRBV2 with TRBJ1-1; D unresolved. CDR1 and CDR2 (germline): SNHLY, FYNNEI. The CDR3 sequence is 12 residues long. V shed 5 bases and J shed 5 bases, with 9 bases lying between them. The CDR3 sequence is CASSYEETEAFF. As DNA, the CDR3 is TGTGCCAGCAGTTATGAGGAGACTGAAGCTTTCTTT.

The chain carries TRBV5-4 and TRBJ2-2, with 8 bases fitting TRBD2. V lost 2 bases, J lost 4 bases, and 1 base stayed unmatched. The CDR3 loop spans 14 amino acids. Germline V lookup: CDR1 SGHNT, CDR2 YYREEE (reference sequence). CDR3 residues: CASSFTSGTGELFF. In nucleotides, the CDR3 is TGTGCCAGCAGCTTTACTAGCGGCACCGGGGAGCTGTTTTTT. The whole variable domain, filled in from reference TRBV5-4 and TRBJ2-2, reads ETGVTQSPTHLIKTRGQQVTLRCSSQSGHNTVSWYQQALGQGPQFIFQYYREEENGRGNFPPRFSGLQFPNYSSELNVNALELDDSALYLCASSFTSGTGELFFGEGSRLTVL.

V gene TRBV18 combines with J gene TRBJ2-7; 12 bases match TRBD2. CDR1 and CDR2 (germline): KGHSH, LQKENI. The CDR3 totals 15 residues. V was pared by 3 bases and J by 4 bases, with 4 bases of the junction left unmatched. The CDR3 region has the DNA TGTGCCAGCTCACCTAGGACTAGCGGGGAATACGAGCAGTACTTC. It translates to CASSPRTSGEYEQYF. Variable domain in full (rest from reference TRBV18 and TRBJ2-7): NAGVMQNPRHLVRRRGQEARLRCSPMKGHSHVYWYRQLPEEGLKFMVYLQKENIIDESGMPKERFSAEFPKEGPSILRIQQVVRGDSAAYFCASSPRTSGEYEQYFGPGTRLTVT.

The chain uses TRBV6-5 and TRBJ2-7; 7 nucleotides match TRBD2. CDR1 and CDR2 from the germline V gene are MNHEY and SVGAGI. V shed 0 bases, J shed 5 bases, and the junction held 7 bases outside the gene matches. This CDR3 is built from 15 residues. The CDR3 loop reads CASSYSGLGGNEQYF. CDR3 nucleotides: TGTGCCAGCAGTTACTCCGGACTGGGGGGGAACGAGCAGTACTTC.

This chain links TRBV25-1 with TRBJ2-2; weak D call: TRBD1 (5 bases). CDR1 MGHDK and CDR2 SYGVNS come from the germline V gene. The CDR3 totals 15 residues. Trimming left V 2 bases short and J 1 base short, with 8 bases between. Written as DNA, the CDR3 is TGTGCCAGCAGTGAACGTAGGGGGAACACCGGGGAGCTGTTTTTT. It codes for CASSERRGNTGELFF.

The chain employs TRBV5-5 and TRBJ2-2; maybe TRBD2 (5 bases). There are 13 residues in the CDR3. Germline V lookup: CDR1 SGHKS, CDR2 YYEKEE (reference sequence). Between the trimmed V and J ends, which lost 0 bases and 5 bases, there was a span of 5 bases. Written as DNA, the CDR3 is TGTGCCAGCAGCTTGGGAGGGACCGGGGAGCTGTTTTTT. This encodes CASSLGGTGELFF.

The chain uses TRBV7-2 and TRBJ2-2; a possible D gene is TRBD1 (6 bases). This CDR3 spans 15 amino acids. V was cut by 5 bases and J by 4 bases, with 14 bases left in between. Germline CDR1 SGHTA, CDR2 FQGNSA. Here the CDR3 reads CASSHPTGSTGELFF. CDR3 coding DNA: TGTGCCAGCAGCCACCCGACAGGATCCACCGGGGAGCTGTTTTTT.

The chain uses TRBV2 and TRBJ2-3, with D perhaps TRBD1 (7 bases). V was shortened by 7 bases and J by 2 bases, with 19 bases between the two germline ends. Germline CDR1 SNHLY, CDR2 FYNNEI. This CDR3 has 16 amino acids. CDR3 residues: CASTPPGGGTTDTQYF. The CDR3 DNA follows: TGTGCCAGCACCCCCCCAGGGGGAGGTACCACAGATACGCAGTATTTT.

The chain employs TRBV6-5 and TRBJ2-7; 7 bases are a match to TRBD1. V gave up 3 bases and J gave up 0 bases; unmatched junction bases: 5. Germline-derived CDR1 and CDR2 are MNHEY and SVGAGI. The CDR3 loop spans 15 amino acids. CDR3 nucleotides: TGTGCCAGCAGTTATCAGGGGACAGCCTCCTACGAGCAGTACTTC. This gives the protein CASSYQGTASYEQYF.

The V gene is TRBV28, the J gene TRBJ2-7; 9 bases are a match to TRBD1. The germline V gene encodes CDR1 MDHEN and CDR2 SYDVKM. Trimming at V came to 6 bases and at J to 2 bases, leaving 11 bases not matched to a gene. The CDR3 runs to 16 residues. CDR3 nucleotide sequence: TGTGCCAGCAGGATCAACGTCCGGGACAGGGCCTACGAGCAGTACTTC. Translated: CASRINVRDRAYEQYF.

The V gene is TRBV2, the J gene TRBJ2-5, with D tentatively TRBD1 (6 bases). The germline V gene encodes CDR1 SNHLY and CDR2 FYNNEI. This CDR3 is built from 12 residues. Trimming took off 10 bases at V and 5 bases at J, with 14 bases between the two ends. CDR3 sequence: CANPTGTETQYF. CDR3 DNA: TGTGCCAACCCTACAGGGACGGAGACCCAGTACTTC. Full variable domain (remainder filled in from reference TRBV2 and TRBJ2-5): EPEVTQTPSHQVTQMGQEVILRCVPISNHLYFYWYRQILGQKVEFLVSFYNNEISEKSEIFDDQFSVERPDGSNFTLKIRSTKLEDSAMYFCANPTGTETQYFGPGTRLLVL.

This clone was seen only once. CDR3 nucleotides: TGTGCCAGCAGTGAATCTAAGGGGGCGCGAAGGTCCACTGAAGCTTTCTTT. This codes for CASSESKGARRSTEAFF. This sequence joins TRBV25-1 and TRBJ1-1; 7 nucleotides match TRBD1. CDR1 MGHDK and CDR2 SYGVNS come from the germline V gene. With 1 base clipped from V and 4 bases from J, the junction kept 12 bases outside the gene matches. The CDR3 has 17 residues.

The V gene is TRBV18, the J gene TRBJ1-1, with 8 positions matching TRBD1. The CDR3 runs to 15 residues. After removal of 5 bases from V and 2 bases from J, the junction contained 7 bases not matched to a gene. Per germline, CDR1 KGHSH and CDR2 LQKENI. The CDR3 DNA is TGTGCCAGCTCAATCAGGGGGCCGGCTAACACTGAAGCTTTCTTT. Residues: CASSIRGPANTEAFF. The variable domain in full, completed from reference TRBV18 and TRBJ1-1, reads NAGVMQNPRHLVRRRGQEARLRCSPMKGHSHVYWYRQLPEEGLKFMVYLQKENIIDESGMPKERFSAEFPKEGPSILRIQQVVRGDSAAYFCASSIRGPANTEAFFGQGTRLTVV.

This clone has a single count. The V gene is TRBV5-4, the J gene TRBJ2-3; 7 bases align to TRBD2. The trim removed 4 bases at V and 1 base at J, leaving 12 bases unmatched. The CDR3 loop spans 17 amino acids. Germline values: CDR1 SGHNT, CDR2 YYREEE (reference sequence). CDR3 in amino acids: CASSPRAGVRGTDTQYF. The CDR3 DNA reads TGTGCCAGCAGCCCCAGGGCGGGGGTACGGGGCACAGATACGCAGTATTTT.

This chain links TRBV5-4 with TRBJ2-1; D unclear. Trimming shortened V by 3 bases and J by 10 bases, and 20 bases separated the two germline ends. CDR1 SGHNT and CDR2 YYREEE come from the germline V gene (reference sequence). CDR3 length: 15 residues. The CDR3 bases are TGTGCCAGCAGCTCTCCCGATCTAGGAGCCTGGGAGCAGTTCTTC. This encodes CASSSPDLGAWEQFF.

The chain recombines TRBV5-1 with TRBJ2-2, with 7 bases fitting TRBD1. Germline loops: CDR1 SGHRS, CDR2 YFSETQ. V shed 2 bases, J shed 0 bases, and the junction held 1 base outside the gene matches. There are 15 residues in the CDR3. This chain's CDR3 is CASSFGTANTGELFF. CDR3 in DNA: TGCGCCAGCAGCTTCGGGACAGCGAACACCGGGGAGCTGTTTTTT. The entire variable domain, with the rest obtained from reference TRBV5-1 and TRBJ2-2, is as follows: KAGVTQTPRYLIKTRGQQVTLSCSPISGHRSVSWYQQTPGQGLQFLFEYFSETQRNKGNFPGRFSGRQFSNSRSEMNVSTLELGDSALYLCASSFGTANTGELFFGEGSRLTVL.

The rearrangement uses TRBV7-9 and TRBJ2-3, with D possibly matching TRBD1 (6 bases). The CDR3 spans 16 residues. Trimming took off 5 bases at V and 0 bases at J, with 15 bases between the two ends. Germline V gives CDR1 SEHNR, CDR2 FQNEAQ (reference sequence). The CDR3 bases are TGTGCCAGCAGCCCCACAGGGACCACTAGCACAGATACGCAGTATTTT. Amino acid sequence: CASSPTGTTSTDTQYF.